Shown below are 22 T cell receptor beta chains from a single sample sequenced in a study of blood T cell repertoires in COVID-19. The repertoire was sequenced with immunoSEQ multiplex PCR; TCRdb's copy has only in-frame clones and lacks some. The sample holds approximately 69,000 clones, roughly 90% seen once. The sequenced sample consisted of peripheral blood. Receptors were obtained from a man aged 50-60 years with acute or convalescent COVID-19.

The chain couples TRBV9 to TRBJ2-1, with a possible D match to TRBD2 (6 bases). Germline CDR1 SGDLS, CDR2 YYNGEE. CDR3 length equals 16 residues. V was pared by 2 bases and J by 9 bases, with 21 bases between. The CDR3: CASSVDYRAKGSEQFF. The CDR3 DNA follows: TGTGCCAGCAGCGTGGACTACCGGGCAAAGGGGAGTGAGCAGTTCTTC.

The CDR3 protein is CSVPQGYGYTF. The CDR3 region has the DNA TGCAGCGTACCACAGGGGTATGGCTACACCTTC. The chain employs TRBV29-1 and TRBJ1-2; 7 bases agree with TRBD1. Germline V gives CDR1 SQVTM, CDR2 ANQGSEA. Unmatched junction bases numbered 3, after V lost 6 bases and J lost 5 bases. The CDR3 has 11 amino acids.

The CDR3, as DNA: TGTGCCAGCAGCGCTCCGGGGGGGTTCTCCTACAATGAGCAGTTCTTC. Protein: CASSAPGGFSYNEQFF. The J gene is TRBJ2-1, the V gene TRBV9; TRBD2 matches 8 bases. Germline V gives CDR1 SGDLS, CDR2 YYNGEE. V was clipped by 3 bases and J by 0 bases; unmatched bases: 5. CDR3 length: 16 residues.

The chain employs TRBV4-1 and TRBJ1-2; D is uncertain. Germline values: CDR1 MGHRA, CDR2 YSYEKL. The V and J ends lost 5 bases and 1 base respectively, with 5 bases between them. The CDR3 contains 12 residues. The DNA for the CDR3 is TGCGCCAGCAGCGGCCATAACTATGGCTACACCTTC. It encodes CASSGHNYGYTF.

This clone is a singleton in its sample. In DNA form, the CDR3 reads TGTGCCAGCAGTAACAGGGTGCTGGCAAACACCATATATTTT. Translated: CASSNRVLANTIYF. V is TRBV6-2 or TRBV6-3 and J is TRBJ1-3; a possible D gene is TRBD1 (6 bases). Trimming left V 5 bases short and J 6 bases short, with 14 bases between. This CDR3 is 14 amino acids long. Germline V CDR1 and CDR2: MNHEY, SVGEGT.

The DNA of the CDR3 is TGTGCCAGCAGTTTAATTAAATCAACTAATGAAAAACTGTTTTTT. Amino acid sequence: CASSLIKSTNEKLFF. The chain joins TRBV27 to TRBJ1-4, with no clear D. Germline CDR1 is MNHEY and CDR2 is SMNVEV (reference sequence). The CDR3 loop spans 15 amino acids. V dropped 2 bases and J dropped 0 bases, with 7 bases sitting between them. The whole variable domain, remainder taken from reference TRBV27 and TRBJ1-4, is EAQVTQNPRYLITVTGKKLTVTCSQNMNHEYMSWYRQDPGLGLRQIYYSMNVEVTDKGDVPEGYKVSRKEKRNFPLILESPSPNQTSLYFCASSLIKSTNEKLFFGSGTQLSVL.

The rearrangement joins TRBV6-1 to TRBJ2-5; possible D gene TRBD2, 5 bases. The V gene's germline CDR1 is MNHNS and CDR2 SASEGT. With 1 base removed from V and 0 bases from J, the gap between germline ends came to 9 bases. CDR3 length: 15 residues. CDR3 in amino acids: CASSEVPSNQETQYF. DNA of the CDR3: TGTGCCAGCAGTGAAGTCCCTAGCAACCAAGAGACCCAGTACTTC.

The chain combines TRBV30 with TRBJ2-3, with 9 nucleotides matching TRBD1. With 0 bases clipped from V and 4 bases from J, the junction kept 8 bases outside the gene matches. The germline V gene has CDR1 GTSNPN and CDR2 SVGIG (reference sequence). This CDR3 comprises 16 residues. Written as DNA, the CDR3 is TGTGCCTGGAGTGTAGTTAACAGGGGGCCCGCAGATACGCAGTATTTT. It is translated as CAWSVVNRGPADTQYF.

The chain uses TRBV5-1 and TRBJ2-7, with 7 bases fitting TRBD2. V gave up 3 bases and J gave up 2 bases; unmatched junction bases: 8. From germline, CDR1 is SGHRS and CDR2 YFSETQ. This CDR3 has 15 residues. CDR3 coding DNA: TGCGCCAGCAGCTCCTCGGGGAGGGAGACCTACGAGCAGTACTTC. It encodes CASSSSGRETYEQYF.

The chain employs TRBV6-4 and TRBJ2-3; TRBD2 matches 10 bases. CDR3 size: 16 residues. CDR1 is MRHNA and CDR2 is SNTAGT in the germline V gene. V gave up 5 bases and J gave up 4 bases; unmatched junction bases: 9. The CDR3 DNA sequence: TGTGCCAGCAGTTTAGCCTCAGCGGGGGGGCCAGATACGCAGTATTTT. This gives the protein CASSLASAGGPDTQYF.

V usage is TRBV29-1 and J usage is TRBJ1-6; a possible D gene is TRBD1 (5 bases). Trimming pared 2 bases from V and 6 bases from J, leaving 5 bases between. The germline CDR1 and CDR2 sequences are SQVTM and ANQGSEA. The CDR3 covers 12 residues. Here the CDR3 DNA reads TGCAGCGTTGAAAGGGGTAATTCACCCCTCCACTTT. It encodes CSVERGNSPLHF. The whole variable domain, remainder taken from reference TRBV29-1 and TRBJ1-6, is SAVISQKPSRDICQRGTSLTIQCQVDSQVTMMFWYRQQPGQSLTLIATANQGSEATYESGFVIDKFPISRPNLTFSTLTVSNMSPEDSSIYLCSVERGNSPLHFGNGTRLTVT.

The gene calls are TRBV18 and TRBJ1-3; 7 positions match TRBD1. V lost 4 bases to trimming and J lost 0 bases; unmatched junction nucleotides: 6. The CDR3 runs to 16 residues. Germline values: CDR1 KGHSH, CDR2 LQKENI. CDR3 sequence reads: CASSQDTGDSGNTIYF. Written as DNA, the CDR3 is TGTGCCAGCTCACAAGATACAGGGGACTCTGGAAACACCATATATTTT.

The gene calls are TRBV7-9 and TRBJ2-7; D might be TRBD2 (7 bases). This CDR3 comprises 14 residues. With 10 bases removed from V and 5 bases from J, the gap between germline ends came to 21 bases. The V gene's germline CDR1 is SEHNR and CDR2 FQNEAQ (reference sequence). CDR3 sequence (DNA): TGTGCCACCCCAGAGGGGGGGCAAATGGACGAGCAGTACTTC. This codes for CATPEGGQMDEQYF.

The rearrangement uses TRBV19 and TRBJ1-5, with TRBD1 matching 9 bases. This CDR3 has 16 amino acids. From germline, CDR1 is LNHDA and CDR2 SQIVND (reference sequence). V lost 8 bases to trimming and J lost 4 bases; unmatched junction nucleotides: 12. CDR3 coding DNA: TGTGCCAGTCGAAAAGTGCCCGGGACAGGGAATCAGCCCCAGCATTTT. This codes for CASRKVPGTGNQPQHF.

The chain is built from TRBV11-1 and TRBJ2-7; TRBD1 is a possible D gene (5 bases). V was cut by 5 bases and J by 0 bases, with 8 bases left in between. There are 13 residues in the CDR3. Germline CDR1 is SGHAT and CDR2 is FQDESV (reference sequence). CDR3: CASSRQYSYEQYF. The CDR3 coding sequence is TGTGCCAGCAGCCGACAGTACTCCTACGAGCAGTACTTC.

This chain connects TRBV19 to TRBJ2-7, with a tentative D call TRBD2 (6 bases). The germline V gene encodes CDR1 LNHDA and CDR2 SQIVND (reference sequence). The V end was cut by 4 bases, the J end by 7 bases, with 14 bases between. CDR3 size: 13 residues. The CDR3 region is CASSTGGLREQYF. The CDR3 nucleotides read TGTGCCAGTAGTACCGGGGGATTACGGGAGCAGTACTTC. Looking up the rest from reference TRBV19 and TRBJ2-7 gives the full variable domain: DGGITQSPKYLFRKEGQNVTLSCEQNLNHDAMYWYRQDPGQGLRLIYYSQIVNDFQKGDIAEGYSVSREKKESFPLTVTSAQKNPTAFYLCASSTGGLREQYFGPGTRLTVT.

This clone was counted once. The genes are TRBV7-3 and TRBJ2-7; 7 nucleotides match TRBD2. Germline values: CDR1 SGHTA, CDR2 FQGTGA. The CDR3 runs to 13 residues. V dropped 8 bases and J dropped 2; count of bases not matched to a gene: 6. CDR3 coding DNA: TGTGCCAGCGGCCGGGGGGATACCTACGAGCAGTACTTC. Its protein product is CASGRGDTYEQYF.

The V call is TRBV7-2, the J call TRBJ2-7; 7 bases map to TRBD2. CDR1 and CDR2 (germline): SGHTA, FQGNSA. The CDR3 runs to 15 residues. Unmatched junction bases numbered 5, after V lost 1 base and J lost 2 bases. The CDR3 DNA reads TGTGCCAGCAGCTTAGTAGCGGGTTACACCTACGAGCAGTACTTC. Translating gives CASSLVAGYTYEQYF.

This chain connects TRBV11-2 to TRBJ1-1, with 12 nucleotides matching TRBD1. This CDR3 comprises 16 residues. Germline V gene sequence: CDR1 SGHAT, CDR2 FQNNGV. V shed 5 bases, J shed 5 bases, and the junction held 9 bases outside the gene matches. For the CDR3, the DNA is TGTGCCAGCAGCCGTCCCGGGACAGGGGGCAGAACTGAAGCTTTCTTT. The encoded protein is CASSRPGTGGRTEAFF. The whole variable domain, remainder taken from reference TRBV11-2 and TRBJ1-1, is EAGVAQSPRYKIIEKRQSVAFWCNPISGHATLYWYQQILGQGPKLLIQFQNNGVVDDSQLPKDRFSAERLKGVDSTLKIQPAKLEDSAVYLCASSRPGTGGRTEAFFGQGTRLTVV.

The V and J genes are TRBV5-1 and TRBJ1-1; TRBD1 might be the D (6 bases). Germline lookup yields CDR1 SGHRS and CDR2 YFSETQ. This CDR3 spans 17 amino acids. Trimming pared 4 bases from V and 4 bases from J, leaving 23 bases between. CDR3 in DNA: TGCGCCAGCAGCCAGATGGAGACAGGTTACCTATTCACTGAAGCTTTCTTT. It codes for CASSQMETGYLFTEAFF.

The rearrangement joins TRBV7-2 to TRBJ1-2; 10 bases line up with TRBD1. The germline V gene has CDR1 SGHTA and CDR2 FQGNSA. The CDR3 is 13 amino acids. The V segment lost 6 bases and the J segment 8 bases; nucleotides outside the gene matches: 6. Here the CDR3 DNA reads TGTGCCAGCAGGCGACAGGGGGCGAGGGGCTACACCTTC. It translates to CASRRQGARGYTF.

The rearrangement uses TRBV5-1 and TRBJ1-4; D possibly corresponds to TRBD1 (5 bases). Trimming shortened V by 4 bases and J by 2 bases, and 9 bases separated the two germline ends. This CDR3 spans 14 amino acids. Germline lookup yields CDR1 SGHRS and CDR2 YFSETQ. CDR3 loop: CASSLDSTNEKLFF. CDR3 coding DNA: TGCGCCAGCAGCCTCGACAGCACTAATGAAAAACTGTTTTTT.